The 29 T cell receptor beta chains given below trace back to one sample, sequenced in a study of radiation and T cells in renal cell carcinoma. Some clones are missing from TCRdb's copy, which holds only in-frame ones; the method was immunoSEQ multiplex PCR. The data show 150,000 to 180,000 clones, approximately 86% seen once. As to time point: blood 2 weeks post-SBRT. Treatment noted: 15 Gy SBRT to primary tumor, nephrectomy 4 weeks later. Sequencing was performed on blood, taken from a patient whose treatment included radiotherapy and nephrectomy. All receptors come from a woman aged 45-59 years with renal cell carcinoma.

The rearrangement uses TRBV10-3 and TRBJ1-1; no firm D call. The V gene lost 5 bases and the J gene lost 0 bases, with 16 bases spanning the gap. This CDR3 spans 16 amino acids. Germline V gives CDR1 ENHRY, CDR2 SYGVKD. CDR3 loop: CAISSSGASMNTEAFF. The DNA for the CDR3 is TGTGCCATCAGTAGCTCAGGAGCCTCCATGAACACTGAAGCTTTCTTT.

CDR3: CASTIGTVATNEKLFF. The CDR3 coding sequence is TGTGCCAGCACGATAGGCACCGTGGCAACTAATGAAAAACTGTTTTTT. This rearrangement joins TRBV2 to TRBJ1-4; no firm D call. CDR1 is SNHLY, CDR2 FYNNEI, per germline. The V end lost 7 bases, the J end lost 0 bases, and 15 bases lay between the germline ends. The CDR3 contains 16 residues.

As for this clone: Other DNA sequences in this specimen translate into the identical CDR3. The J gene is TRBJ2-7, the V gene TRBV27, with 7 bases matching TRBD1. The CDR3 covers 13 residues. In germline, CDR1 is MNHEY, CDR2 SMNVEV (reference sequence). J gave up 3 bases and V 3 bases, and 2 bases lay outside the gene matches. The CDR3 region is CASSLRQGYEQYF. DNA for the CDR3: TGTGCCAGCAGTTTGAGACAGGGCTACGAGCAGTACTTC.

The chain combines TRBV15 with TRBJ1-4; D may be TRBD1 (5 bases). V lost 0 bases and J 5 bases, leaving 13 bases between the germline ends. CDR3 length: 16 residues. Per the germline V gene, CDR1 is LNHNV and CDR2 is YYDKDF (reference sequence). The CDR3 sequence: CATSRETWDGNEKLFF. The CDR3 bases are TGTGCCACCAGCAGAGAGACGTGGGACGGGAATGAAAAACTGTTTTTT.

The CDR3 region is CASSVFGQNNEQFF. As DNA, the CDR3 is TGTGCCAGCAGTGTGTTCGGACAGAACAATGAGCAGTTCTTC. The chain employs TRBV2 and TRBJ2-1; the D gene is possibly TRBD1 (6 bases). Germline lookup yields CDR1 SNHLY and CDR2 FYNNEI. Trimming left V 4 bases short and J 5 bases short, with 12 bases between. This CDR3 spans 14 amino acids.

This chain connects TRBV14 to TRBJ2-6; tentative D call: TRBD1 (6 bases). The germline gives CDR1 SGHDN, CDR2 FVKESK. The CDR3 runs to 18 residues. Trimming left V 1 base short and J 5 bases short, with 18 bases between. The CDR3, as DNA: TGTGCCAGCAGCCAAGTGCCAGGGGATGTTCGGAGGGCCAACGTCCTGACTTTC. It specifies CASSQVPGDVRRANVLTF.

This clone has at least ten counts. The chain employs TRBV9 and TRBJ1-3, with D unclear. Trimming removed 4 bases from V and 4 bases from J, with 18 bases in between. CDR1 SGDLS and CDR2 YYNGEE come from the germline V gene. This CDR3 spans 16 amino acids. As DNA, the CDR3 is TGTGCCAGCAGCTCGACCCTGAGGACCAAAGGAAACACCATATATTTT. Translated, it gives CASSSTLRTKGNTIYF.

There are a few counts of this clone. The rearrangement uses TRBV9 and TRBJ2-5; TRBD2 is a possible D gene (6 bases). The germline gives CDR1 SGDLS, CDR2 YYNGEE. The V gene lost 0 bases and the J gene lost 7 bases, with 19 bases spanning the gap. This CDR3 comprises 16 residues. The CDR3 sequence is CASSVGPQEGTGTQYF. In DNA, the CDR3 is TGTGCCAGCAGCGTAGGGCCCCAGGAGGGTACTGGGACCCAGTACTTC.

This rearrangement joins TRBV6-5 to TRBJ2-7, with a tentative D call TRBD2 (6 bases). Germline V CDR1 and CDR2: MNHEY, SVGAGI. The CDR3 is 14 amino acids. The ends were cut back, 6 bases at V and 3 bases at J, with 15 bases in the middle. DNA of the CDR3: TGTGCCAGCAGAACTGCGGGAACTAACTACGAGCAGTACTTC. Encoded protein: CASRTAGTNYEQYF.

The chain carries TRBV7-2 and TRBJ1-2; TRBD1 might be the D (6 bases). Between the trimmed V and J ends, which lost 3 bases and 3 bases, there was a span of 11 bases. In germline, CDR1 is SGHTA, CDR2 FQGNSA. There are 14 residues in the CDR3. As DNA, the CDR3 is TGTGCCAGCAGCTTTTCAGGGGATCACTATGGCTACACCTTC. Protein product: CASSFSGDHYGYTF.

The chain joins TRBV6-5 to TRBJ1-1; no reliable D call. This CDR3 has 14 residues. V lost 3 bases and J lost 6, with 14 bases in between. From germline, CDR1 is MNHEY and CDR2 SVGAGI. The CDR3 loop is CASSYSYAVAEAFF. As DNA, the CDR3 is TGTGCCAGCAGTTATAGTTATGCGGTCGCTGAAGCTTTCTTT.

V is TRBV7-3 and J is TRBJ2-5; 15 nucleotides agree with TRBD2. CDR1 is SGHTA and CDR2 is FQGTGA in the germline V gene. This CDR3 has 15 amino acids. J was trimmed by 4 bases and V by 5 bases; bases with no gene match: 2. The CDR3 nucleotides read TGTGCCAGCAGCAAGGGACTAGCGGGGGGAGAGACCCAGTACTTC. The encoded protein is CASSKGLAGGETQYF.

The genes are TRBV19 and TRBJ2-7, with 11 bases identical to TRBD2. V lost 0 bases to trimming and J lost 0 bases; unmatched junction nucleotides: 7. CDR3 length: 18 amino acids. CDR1 LNHDA and CDR2 SQIVND come from the germline V gene (reference sequence). The CDR3 nucleotides are TGTGCCAGTAGTATAGAGGCTAGCGGGGGGACCAACTCCTACGAGCAGTACTTC. This translates into CASSIEASGGTNSYEQYF.

The chain recombines TRBV6-6 with TRBJ2-1; TRBD1 is a possible D gene (5 bases). The CDR3 has 14 residues. Germline CDR1 MNHNY, CDR2 SVGAGI (reference sequence). Trimming removed 5 bases at V and 3 bases at J, with 11 bases between. The CDR3 bases are TGTGCCAGCAGTAACCAGGGTGACTACAATGAGCAGTTCTTC. It translates to CASSNQGDYNEQFF.

J is TRBJ2-1 and V is TRBV6-1, with 8 bases aligning to TRBD1. Germline CDR1 and CDR2: MNHNS and SASEGT. Trimming at V came to 11 bases and at J to 1 base, leaving 7 bases not matched to a gene. This CDR3 comprises 14 residues. CDR3 sequence: CACGQGISYNEQFF. CDR3 nucleotide sequence: TGTGCCTGTGGACAGGGAATTTCCTACAATGAGCAGTTCTTC.

This sequence joins TRBV9 and TRBJ2-3, with D unclear. Trimming shortened V by 0 bases and J by 2 bases, and 7 bases separated the two germline ends. This CDR3 contains 14 residues. The germline gives CDR1 SGDLS, CDR2 YYNGEE. The CDR3 DNA sequence: TGTGCCAGCAGCGTAGGGCCCGACACAGATACGCAGTATTTT. Translation: CASSVGPDTDTQYF.

The chain employs TRBV18 and TRBJ1-5; D is possibly TRBD1 (5 bases). CDR1 KGHSH and CDR2 LQKENI come from the germline V gene. This CDR3 is built from 13 residues. Deletions cut 4 bases from V and 5 bases from J, with 9 bases between. CDR3 sequence: CASSQGGDQPQHF. CDR3 sequence (DNA): TGTGCCAGCTCACAGGGAGGGGATCAGCCCCAGCATTTT.

The chain carries TRBV5-1 and TRBJ1-1; no clear D. Germline assignment: CDR1 SGHRS and CDR2 YFSETQ. V lost 0 bases and J 4 bases, leaving 10 bases between the germline ends. The length of the CDR3 is 14 residues. CDR3 bases: TGCGCCAGCAGCTTGGCCCAGGCGGCCACTGAAGCTTTCTTT. Encoded protein: CASSLAQAATEAFF.

In its sample, this clone was seen a few times. The rearrangement links TRBV5-1 to TRBJ2-1, with TRBD1 identical over 9 bases. Looked up from germline, CDR1 is SGHRS and CDR2 is YFSETQ. J was trimmed by 9 bases and V by 2 bases; bases with no gene match: 12. This CDR3 comprises 16 residues. The CDR3 protein is CASSLRGGTGFREQFF. CDR3 DNA: TGCGCCAGCAGCTTAAGGGGCGGGACAGGGTTCCGTGAGCAGTTCTTC.

This rearrangement joins TRBV6-1 to TRBJ2-7; D perhaps matches TRBD2 (5 bases). CDR3 length equals 13 residues. The germline gives CDR1 MNHNS, CDR2 SASEGT. Trimming removed 4 bases at V and 4 bases at J, with 11 bases between. The CDR3 nucleotides are TGTGCCAGCAGTGGGGGAAGGGAGTACGAGCAGTACTTC. Its translation is CASSGGREYEQYF.

This sequence joins TRBV29-1 and TRBJ2-2, with no clear D. Germline CDR1 and CDR2: SQVTM and ANQGSEA. The CDR3 is 15 residues long. With 5 bases removed from V and 0 bases from J, the gap between germline ends came to 13 bases. In nucleotides, the CDR3 is TGCAGCGTTACCCCTCCGACAACGAACACCGGGGAGCTGTTTTTT. Translating gives CSVTPPTTNTGELFF.

The chain carries TRBV18 and TRBJ2-7, with D tentatively TRBD1 (6 bases). The CDR3 runs 13 residues. Per the germline V gene, CDR1 is KGHSH and CDR2 is LQKENI. Trimming stripped 4 bases from V and 5 bases from J, with 12 bases between. CDR3 residues: CASSLRQDDEQYF. Written as DNA, the CDR3 is TGTGCCAGCTCACTCCGACAGGACGACGAGCAGTACTTC.

This clone was detected only a few times. J is TRBJ1-1 and V is TRBV18; D is undetermined. The CDR3 has 11 amino acids. Trimming took 5 bases from V and 6 from J, leaving 7 bases between them. Per germline, CDR1 KGHSH and CDR2 LQKENI. In nucleotides, the CDR3 is TGTGCCAGCTCAAAACAGTCTGAAGCTTTCTTT. This encodes CASSKQSEAFF.

The chain joins TRBV6-6 to TRBJ2-2; the D gene could be TRBD1 or TRBD2 (5 bases each). The CDR3 loop spans 16 amino acids. Trimming stripped 8 bases from V and 3 bases from J, with 19 bases between. Looked up from germline, CDR1 is MNHNY and CDR2 is SVGAGI (reference sequence). CDR3 sequence: CASEDRSGPHTGELFF. The CDR3 coding sequence is TGTGCCAGCGAGGACCGTTCGGGACCGCACACCGGGGAGCTGTTTTTT.

The chain uses TRBV18 and TRBJ1-2; tentatively, D is TRBD1 (5 bases). V was cut by 3 bases and J by 2 bases, with 10 bases left in between. Germline V gives CDR1 KGHSH, CDR2 LQKENI. The CDR3 is 14 amino acids. The CDR3 loop is CASSPRVSNYGYTF. For the CDR3, the DNA is TGTGCCAGCTCACCCAGGGTATCCAACTATGGCTACACCTTC.

This clone was detected only once. The chain couples TRBV6-5 to TRBJ1-1; no definite D call. Trimming took off 0 bases at V and 4 bases at J, with 6 bases between the two ends. The CDR3 runs 13 residues. Germline-derived CDR1 and CDR2 are MNHEY and SVGAGI. The CDR3 DNA sequence: TGTGCCAGCAGTTACTCGGGGAGCACTGAAGCTTTCTTT. Residues: CASSYSGSTEAFF.

The DNA of the CDR3 is TGTGCCAGCAGCTTAGACCTGTCTGGGGCGGTGGCCGGGGAGCTGTTTTTT. Amino acids: CASSLDLSGAVAGELFF. V usage is TRBV7-6 and J usage is TRBJ2-2, with D maybe TRBD1 (5 bases). The CDR3 contains 17 residues. V gave up 1 base and J gave up 6 bases, with 18 bases separating them. Germline CDR1 and CDR2: SGHVS and FNYEAQ.

The chain carries TRBV30 and TRBJ1-4; 8 positions agree with TRBD1. Per germline, CDR1 GTSNPN and CDR2 SVGIG (reference sequence). Trimming at V came to 7 bases and at J to 7 bases, leaving 14 bases not matched to a gene. The CDR3 contains 15 residues. This CDR3 is CAYTARTGRGEKLFF. Written as DNA, the CDR3 is TGTGCCTACACGGCTCGGACAGGGCGGGGTGAAAAACTGTTTTTT.

This sequence joins TRBV11-2 and TRBJ1-2; D is possibly TRBD1 (5 bases). V was pared by 1 base and J by 8 bases, with 11 bases between. Germline CDR1 reads SGHAT; CDR2 reads FQNNGV. The CDR3 is 13 residues long. The CDR3 DNA reads TGTGCCAGCAGCTTAGGGGCAGGGCAAGGCTACACCTTC. Protein sequence: CASSLGAGQGYTF.